The T cell receptor (beta chain) under discussion was sequenced for a study of blood T cell repertoires in COVID-19. TCRdb keeps only in-frame clones here, not all; method: immunoSEQ multiplex PCR. The repertoire includes some 390,000 clones, approximately 91% of them detected once, and about 1.6% sits in the top ten. The CDR3 covers 15 residues. Unmatched junction bases numbered 9, after V lost 5 bases and J lost 4 bases. Germline CDR1 MNHEY, CDR2 SMNVEV (reference sequence). The V call is TRBV27, the J call TRBJ2-5; 8 nucleotides line up with TRBD1. This receptor was identified in a woman aged 40-49 years with COVID-19, enrolled during active disease. Sequenced sample: peripheral blood. CDR3 DNA sequence: TGTGCCAGCAGTCGCAAATTACAGGGGGGAGAGACCCAGTACTTC. Its translation is CASSRKLQGGETQYF.